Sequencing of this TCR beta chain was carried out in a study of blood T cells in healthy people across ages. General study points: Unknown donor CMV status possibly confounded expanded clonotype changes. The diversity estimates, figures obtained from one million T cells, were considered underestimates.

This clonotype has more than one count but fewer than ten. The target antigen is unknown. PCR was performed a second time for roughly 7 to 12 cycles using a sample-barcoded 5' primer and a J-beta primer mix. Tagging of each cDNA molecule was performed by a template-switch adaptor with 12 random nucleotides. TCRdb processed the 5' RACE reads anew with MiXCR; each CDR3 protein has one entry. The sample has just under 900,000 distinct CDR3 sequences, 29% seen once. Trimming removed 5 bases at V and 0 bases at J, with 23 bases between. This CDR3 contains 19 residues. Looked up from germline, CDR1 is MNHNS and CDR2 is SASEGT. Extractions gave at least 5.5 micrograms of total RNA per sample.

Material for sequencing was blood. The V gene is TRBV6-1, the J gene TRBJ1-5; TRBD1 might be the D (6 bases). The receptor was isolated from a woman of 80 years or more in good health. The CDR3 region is CASSRSSRGTRYSNQPQHF. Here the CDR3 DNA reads TGTGCCAGCAGTAGATCCTCTCGGGGGACACGTTATAGCAATCAGCCCCAGCATTTT.